The T cell receptor (beta chain) described here comes from a study of shared clonotypes between healthy human individuals. As for the study in general: Each donor's CD4 naive and CD4 memory cells filled three plates apiece, CD8 naive two, and CD8 memory one. The study's findings and limits: Clonotypes which were not shared had lower generation probabilities than clonotypes that all four donors shared.

TCRdb's copy holds only in-frame clones and misses some; the assay was immunoSEQ multiplex PCR. In the table there are around 640,000 clones, around 96% of which are singletons. Comments on this clone: Its antigen is not known.

Trimming stripped 6 bases from V and 4 bases from J, with 17 bases between. Germline CDR1 and CDR2: SGDLS and YYNGEE. This CDR3 has 15 amino acids. Naive CD8 cells were CD45RO-negative, positively selected for CCR7, excluding terminally differentiated effector memory CD45RA+ cells. Material for sequencing was naive CD8+ T cells sorted from blood. The V and J genes are TRBV9 and TRBJ2-1, with a weak D call TRBD2 (5 bases). The origin of this receptor is a woman aged 25 to 45 in good health. CDR3 in DNA: TGTGCCAGCAATTCGGAACGGGAACCTTACAATGAGCAGTTCTTC. Protein sequence: CASNSEREPYNEQFF. Looking up the rest from reference TRBV9 and TRBJ2-1 gives the full variable domain: DSGVTQTPKHLITATGQRVTLRCSPRSGDLSVYWYQQSLDQGLQFLIQYYNGEERAKGNILERFSAQQFPDLHSELNLSSLELGDSALYFCASNSEREPYNEQFFGPGTRLTVL.